This T cell receptor (beta chain) appears in the sequencing data of a study of siplizumab effects on memory and regulatory T cells. Study findings and constraints: Significant reduction of alloreactive sequences traceable to unstimulated CD4+ memory cells was observed with siplizumab. Unstimulated subsets accounted for the mapping of only a minor share of the clones that were alloreactive.

This CDR3 is 11 amino acids long. Germline CDR1 and CDR2: GTSNPN and SVGIG (reference sequence). V shed 4 bases and J 8 bases; nucleotides not matched to a gene: 3. About this clone itself: Its specificity is not known.

Profiled with immunoSEQ multiplex PCR; TCRdb holds only in-frame clones, not every one. Of about 100,000 clones listed, 94% are singletons. This sequence was found in a human donor in good health. Sequencing was carried out using Tregs sorted from blood. V and J are TRBV30 and TRBJ1-2, with 8 bases matching TRBD1. The CDR3 is CAWTGGLGYTF. As DNA, the CDR3 is TGTGCCTGGACAGGGGGCCTCGGCTACACCTTC.